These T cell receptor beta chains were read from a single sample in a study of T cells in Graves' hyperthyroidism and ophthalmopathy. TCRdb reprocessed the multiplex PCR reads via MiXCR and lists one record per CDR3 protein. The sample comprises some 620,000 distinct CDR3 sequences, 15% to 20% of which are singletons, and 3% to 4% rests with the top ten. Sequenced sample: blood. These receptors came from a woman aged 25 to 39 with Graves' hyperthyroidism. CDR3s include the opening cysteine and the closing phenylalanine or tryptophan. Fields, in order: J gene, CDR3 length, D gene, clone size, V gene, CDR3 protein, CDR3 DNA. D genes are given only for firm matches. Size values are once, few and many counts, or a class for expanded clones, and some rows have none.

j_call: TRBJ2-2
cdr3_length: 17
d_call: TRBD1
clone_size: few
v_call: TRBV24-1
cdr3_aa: CATSDLGTVANTGELFF
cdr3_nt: TGTGCCACCAGTGATTTGGGGACAGTGGCGAACACCGGGGAGCTGTTTTTT

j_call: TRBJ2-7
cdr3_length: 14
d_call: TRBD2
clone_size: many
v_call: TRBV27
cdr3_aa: CASTSSTSGGEQYF
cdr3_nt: TGTGCCAGCACATCGTCGACTAGCGGGGGAGAGCAGTACTTC

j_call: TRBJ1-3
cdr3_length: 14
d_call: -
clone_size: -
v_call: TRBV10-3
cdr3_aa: CAISDAGTGNTIYF
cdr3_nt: TGTGCCATCAGTGATGCAGGGACTGGAAACACCATATATTTT

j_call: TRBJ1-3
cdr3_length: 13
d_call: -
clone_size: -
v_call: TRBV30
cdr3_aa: CAWMFGAGNTIYF
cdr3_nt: TGTGCCTGGATGTTTGGGGCCGGAAACACCATATATTTT

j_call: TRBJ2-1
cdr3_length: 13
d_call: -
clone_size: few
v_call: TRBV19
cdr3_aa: CASSHPRRGEQFF
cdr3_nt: TGTGCCAGCAGTCACCCCAGGAGAGGTGAGCAGTTCTTC

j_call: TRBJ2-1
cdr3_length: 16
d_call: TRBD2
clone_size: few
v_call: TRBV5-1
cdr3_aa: CTSSFPRLAGDNEQFF
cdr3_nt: TGCACCAGCAGCTTCCCTCGACTAGCGGGAGATAATGAGCAGTTCTTC

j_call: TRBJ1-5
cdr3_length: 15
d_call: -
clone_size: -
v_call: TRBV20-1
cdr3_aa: CSARVTGWGNQPQHF
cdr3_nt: TGCAGTGCTAGAGTAACAGGGTGGGGCAATCAGCCCCAGCATTTT

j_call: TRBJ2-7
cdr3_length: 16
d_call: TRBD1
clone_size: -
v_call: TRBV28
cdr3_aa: CASLGGERTGGDEQYF
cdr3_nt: TGTGCCAGCCTTGGAGGTGAGCGGACAGGGGGCGACGAGCAGTACTTC

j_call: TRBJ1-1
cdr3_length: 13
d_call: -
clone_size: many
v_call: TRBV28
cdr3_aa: CASSLGPQGYAFF
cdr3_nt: TGTGCCAGCAGTTTAGGCCCCCAAGGGTACGCTTTCTTT

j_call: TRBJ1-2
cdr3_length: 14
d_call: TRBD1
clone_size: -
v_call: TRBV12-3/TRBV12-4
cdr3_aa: CASRLNRGRYGYTF
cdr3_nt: TGTGCCAGCAGGCTAAACAGGGGCAGATATGGCTACACCTTC

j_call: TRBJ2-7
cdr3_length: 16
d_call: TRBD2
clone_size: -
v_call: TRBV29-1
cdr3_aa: CSVYGTSGRAAYEQYF
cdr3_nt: TGCAGCGTTTACGGGACTAGCGGGAGGGCCGCCTACGAGCAGTACTTC

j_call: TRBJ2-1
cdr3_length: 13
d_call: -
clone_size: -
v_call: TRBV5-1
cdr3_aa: CASNEGSSRGQFF
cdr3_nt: TGCGCCAGCAACGAAGGTAGTTCAAGGGGGCAGTTCTTC

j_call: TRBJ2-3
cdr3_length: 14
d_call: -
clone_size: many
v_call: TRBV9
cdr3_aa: CASRPRAGTDTQYF
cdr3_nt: TGTGCCAGCAGGCCACGGGCCGGCACAGATACGCAGTATTTT

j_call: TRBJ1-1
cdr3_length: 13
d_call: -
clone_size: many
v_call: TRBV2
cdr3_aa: CASRPGTSTEAFF
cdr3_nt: TGTGCCAGCAGACCGGGAACGAGCACTGAAGCTTTCTTT

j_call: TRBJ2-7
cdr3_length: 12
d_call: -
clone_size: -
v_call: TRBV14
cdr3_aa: CASSQKFHEQYF
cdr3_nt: TGTGCCAGCAGCCAAAAATTCCACGAGCAGTACTTC

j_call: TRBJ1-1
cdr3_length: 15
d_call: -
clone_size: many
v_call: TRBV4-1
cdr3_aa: CASSQAGTWNTEAFF
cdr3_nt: TGCGCCAGCAGCCAAGCTGGGACATGGAACACTGAAGCTTTCTTT

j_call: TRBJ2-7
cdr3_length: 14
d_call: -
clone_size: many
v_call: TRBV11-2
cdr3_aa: CASSLSIRGNEQYF
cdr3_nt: TGTGCCAGCAGCTTATCTATCCGAGGAAACGAGCAGTACTTC

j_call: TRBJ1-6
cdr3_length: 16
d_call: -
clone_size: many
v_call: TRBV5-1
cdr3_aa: CASTSTPRTHRSPLHF
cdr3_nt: TGCGCCAGCACCTCTACCCCTCGGACCCATCGATCACCCCTCCACTTT

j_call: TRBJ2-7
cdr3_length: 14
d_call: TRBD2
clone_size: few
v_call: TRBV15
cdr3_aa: CATSWGLAAYEQYF
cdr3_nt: TGTGCCACCAGCTGGGGACTAGCGGCCTACGAGCAGTACTTC

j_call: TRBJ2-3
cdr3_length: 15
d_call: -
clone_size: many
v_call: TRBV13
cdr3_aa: CASSPRGVGTDTQYF
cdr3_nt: TGTGCCAGCAGCCCTAGGGGAGTAGGCACAGATACGCAGTATTTT

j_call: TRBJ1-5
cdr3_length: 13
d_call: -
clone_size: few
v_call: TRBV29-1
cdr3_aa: CSVEGQPNQPQHF
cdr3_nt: TGCAGCGTTGAAGGGCAGCCCAATCAGCCCCAGCATTTT

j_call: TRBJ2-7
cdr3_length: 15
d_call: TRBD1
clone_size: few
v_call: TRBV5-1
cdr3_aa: CASSLSGQGNYEQYF
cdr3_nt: TGCGCCAGCAGCCTCTCGGGACAGGGGAACTACGAGCAGTACTTC